This is a list of T cell receptor beta chains from one sample in a study of blood T cell repertoires in COVID-19. Assay used: immunoSEQ multiplex PCR; TCRdb lists only in-frame clones, some missing. The table lists approximately 310,000 clones, around 87% of them singletons, with 1% in the top ten. The sample comprised peripheral blood. These receptors came from a man aged 45 to 65 with active or convalescent COVID-19. Each CDR3 is given with its conserved first and last residue. The D gene is left open where the match is weak.

V gene: TRBV7-2
D gene: -
J gene: TRBJ1-4
CDR3 DNA: TGTGCCAGCAGCGAAGGGGGGGGGCGCTCGACTAATGAAAAACTGTTTTTT
CDR3 protein: CASSEGGGRSTNEKLFF

V gene: TRBV4-1
D gene: TRBD2
J gene: TRBJ2-7
CDR3 DNA: TGCGCCAGCAGCCAAGATCCGACTAGCGGGAGCTCCTACGAGCAGTACTTC
CDR3 protein: CASSQDPTSGSSYEQYF

V gene: TRBV5-1
D gene: TRBD1
J gene: TRBJ2-2
CDR3 DNA: TGCGCCAGCAGCTTGATGACAGGGGAAACCGGGGAGCTGTTTTTT
CDR3 protein: CASSLMTGETGELFF

V gene: TRBV4-1
D gene: -
J gene: TRBJ2-5
CDR3 DNA: TGCGCCAGCAGCCAAGAAGCACAGCAGACCCAGTACTTC
CDR3 protein: CASSQEAQQTQYF

V gene: TRBV7-3
D gene: TRBD2
J gene: TRBJ2-3
CDR3 DNA: TGTGCCAGCAGCTCCTTTAGCGGGGGGACGGCAGATACGCAGTATTTT
CDR3 protein: CASSSFSGGTADTQYF

V gene: TRBV11-2
D gene: -
J gene: TRBJ2-3
CDR3 DNA: TGTGCCAGCAGCCCACACTGGGGGGGCACAGATACGCAGTATTTT
CDR3 protein: CASSPHWGGTDTQYF

V gene: TRBV7-9
D gene: -
J gene: TRBJ2-7
CDR3 DNA: TGTGCCAGCAGCTTAGAGGGGGGGACAAAATTCTCCTACGAGCAGTACTTC
CDR3 protein: CASSLEGGTKFSYEQYF

V gene: TRBV5-6
D gene: TRBD1
J gene: TRBJ2-7
CDR3 DNA: TGTGCCAGCAGCAAGACAGGGTACGAGCAGTACTTC
CDR3 protein: CASSKTGYEQYF

V gene: TRBV3-1/TRBV3-2
D gene: -
J gene: TRBJ2-7
CDR3 DNA: TGTGCCAGCAGCCAAGATTCCGGGGGTACCAACTACGAGCAGTACTTC
CDR3 protein: CASSQDSGGTNYEQYF

V gene: TRBV28
D gene: TRBD1
J gene: TRBJ1-1
CDR3 DNA: TGTGCCAGCAGGTGGGACAGAGCTTTCTTT
CDR3 protein: CASRWDRAFF

V gene: TRBV5-6
D gene: TRBD1
J gene: TRBJ2-7
CDR3 DNA: TGTGCCAGCAGCCGGGACAGGGGCTACGAGCAGTACTTC
CDR3 protein: CASSRDRGYEQYF

V gene: TRBV7-8
D gene: -
J gene: TRBJ1-1
CDR3 DNA: TGTGCCAGCAGCTTATATCTAGACACTGAAGCTTTCTTT
CDR3 protein: CASSLYLDTEAFF

V gene: TRBV28
D gene: TRBD1
J gene: TRBJ1-5
CDR3 DNA: TGTGCCAGCAGTTTTAACCCAGCTGACAGGGGTGATAGCAATCAGCCCCAGCATTTT
CDR3 protein: CASSFNPADRGDSNQPQHF

V gene: TRBV7-3
D gene: -
J gene: TRBJ1-2
CDR3 DNA: TGTGCCAGCAGCTTGAGTTCGGGAAGGATGAATGGCTACACCTTC
CDR3 protein: CASSLSSGRMNGYTF

V gene: TRBV4-3
D gene: -
J gene: TRBJ1-2
CDR3 DNA: TGCGCCAGCAGCCAAGATAGCTGGCCTAACTATGGCTACACCTTC
CDR3 protein: CASSQDSWPNYGYTF

V gene: TRBV4-1
D gene: TRBD1
J gene: TRBJ2-4
CDR3 DNA: TGCGCCAGCAGCCAAGAGGGCAGGGGGCGAGGCAAAAACATTCAGTACTTC
CDR3 protein: CASSQEGRGRGKNIQYF

V gene: TRBV3-1/TRBV3-2
D gene: -
J gene: TRBJ1-1
CDR3 DNA: TGTGCCAGCAGCCCCACAAATCAAAACACTGAAGCTTTCTTT
CDR3 protein: CASSPTNQNTEAFF

V gene: TRBV4-3
D gene: TRBD2
J gene: TRBJ2-1
CDR3 DNA: TGCGCCAGCAGCCAAGATTCCGGGCGGGGGGCTGTTACAAGCTCCTACAATGAGCAGTTCTTC
CDR3 protein: CASSQDSGRGAVTSSYNEQFF

V gene: TRBV28
D gene: TRBD2
J gene: TRBJ2-1
CDR3 DNA: TGTGCCAGCAGTTTGACTAGCGGGAGTATGCTTGAGCAGTTCTTC
CDR3 protein: CASSLTSGSMLEQFF

V gene: TRBV4-2
D gene: -
J gene: TRBJ1-5
CDR3 DNA: TGTGCCAGCAGCCAAGATCGGGGTGGAGTTGGCAATCAGCCCCAGCATTTT
CDR3 protein: CASSQDRGGVGNQPQHF

V gene: TRBV6-5
D gene: TRBD2
J gene: TRBJ2-3
CDR3 DNA: TGTGCCAGCAGACTAGCGGGAGCCGATACGCAGTATTTT
CDR3 protein: CASRLAGADTQYF

V gene: TRBV2
D gene: -
J gene: TRBJ2-4
CDR3 DNA: TGTGCCAGCAGTGCTGCGGCAGGGCGATCCAAAAACATTCAGTACTTC
CDR3 protein: CASSAAAGRSKNIQYF